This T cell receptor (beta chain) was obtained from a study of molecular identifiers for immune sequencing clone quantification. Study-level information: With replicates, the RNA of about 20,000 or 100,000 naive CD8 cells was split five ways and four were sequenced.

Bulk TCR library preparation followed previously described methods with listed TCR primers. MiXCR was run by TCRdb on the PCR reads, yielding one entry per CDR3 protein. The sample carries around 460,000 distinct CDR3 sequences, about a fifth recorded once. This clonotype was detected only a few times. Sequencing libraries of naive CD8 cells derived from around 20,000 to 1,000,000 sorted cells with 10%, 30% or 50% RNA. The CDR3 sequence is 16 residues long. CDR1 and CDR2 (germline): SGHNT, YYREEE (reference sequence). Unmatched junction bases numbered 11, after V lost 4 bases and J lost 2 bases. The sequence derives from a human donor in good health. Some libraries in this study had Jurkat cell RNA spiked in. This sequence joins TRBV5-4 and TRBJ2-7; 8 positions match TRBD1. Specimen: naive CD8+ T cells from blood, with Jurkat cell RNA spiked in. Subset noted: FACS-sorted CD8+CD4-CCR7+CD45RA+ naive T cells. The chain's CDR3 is CASSPQSGQAAYEQYF. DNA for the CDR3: TGTGCCAGCAGCCCCCAGTCGGGACAGGCCGCCTACGAGCAGTACTTC.